One sample yielded the 9 T cell receptor beta chains listed below, sequenced in a study of T-cell memory formation after mild COVID-19. TCRdb fed the 5' RACE reads into MiXCR, producing one record per CDR3 protein. The table lists about 110,000 distinct CDR3 sequences, about 17% of them singletons, with less than 35% in the top ten. The sample taken for sequencing was PBMCs or a T cell subset sorted from them (not recorded which). These receptor sequences come from an adult woman who had mild COVID-19 (a few samples of this study predate the infection). Cell type and time point are not known.

V is TRBV18 and J is TRBJ1-1, with unresolved D. This CDR3 is built from 14 residues. With 6 bases removed from V and 0 bases from J, the gap between germline ends came to 11 bases. Germline CDR1 KGHSH, CDR2 LQKENI. This CDR3 is CASSPPELNTEAFF. The CDR3 nucleotides read TGTGCCAGCTCGCCGCCGGAACTGAACACTGAAGCTTTCTTT.

The CDR3 is CASSLRTDEKLFF. In nucleotides, the CDR3 is TGTGCCAGCAGCTTGAGGACTGATGAAAAACTGTTTTTT. This chain joins TRBV5-6 and TRBJ1-4; no reliable D call. Germline CDR1 reads SGHDT; CDR2 reads YYEEEE. This CDR3 spans 13 amino acids. V was shortened by 1 base and J by 6 bases, with 7 bases between the two germline ends.

This clonotype was recorded a few times. V and J are TRBV7-8 and TRBJ1-5; D not certain. Germline assignment: CDR1 SGHVS and CDR2 FQNEAQ. This CDR3 is built from 13 residues. V shed 0 bases and J shed 7 bases, with 7 bases lying between them. CDR3 residues: CASSLAGIQPQHF. CDR3 nucleotide sequence: TGTGCCAGCAGCTTAGCCGGGATCCAGCCCCAGCATTTT. The variable domain in full, with the rest retrieved from reference TRBV7-8 and TRBJ1-5, is GAGVSQSPRYKVAKRGQDVALRCDPISGHVSLFWYQQALGQGPEFLTYFQNEAQLDKSGLPSDRFFAERPEGSVSTLKIQRTQQEDSAVYLCASSLAGIQPQHFGDGTRLSIL.

The sample holds a few counts of this clonotype. V gene TRBV9 combines with J gene TRBJ2-1; 10 bases fit TRBD1. Germline V gene data show CDR1 as SGDLS and CDR2 as YYNGEE. CDR3 length: 16 residues. V was pared by 3 bases and J by 5 bases, with 8 bases of the junction left unmatched. The CDR3 here is CASSGWTGTGDNEQFF. CDR3 coding DNA: TGTGCCAGCAGCGGTTGGACCGGGACAGGGGACAATGAGCAGTTCTTC.

This clonotype was observed a handful of times. V gene TRBV9 combines with J gene TRBJ2-3; 11 positions match TRBD1. J gave up 2 bases and V 4 bases, and 6 bases lay outside the gene matches. This CDR3 region has 16 residues. Germline values: CDR1 SGDLS, CDR2 YYNGEE. This CDR3 reads CASSLDRGRYTDTQYF. CDR3 sequence (DNA): TGTGCCAGCAGCCTGGACAGGGGGCGGTACACAGATACGCAGTATTTT.

This clonotype was seen a handful of times. The chain is built from TRBV20-1 and TRBJ2-7; D is ambiguous. CDR3 length equals 15 residues. The germline gives CDR1 DFQATT, CDR2 SNEGSKA (reference sequence). V shed 0 bases and J shed 3 bases, with 15 bases lying between them. CDR3 region: CSARDRELGRYEQYF. The CDR3 coding sequence is TGCAGTGCTAGAGATAGAGAATTGGGCCGCTACGAGCAGTACTTC.

In this sample, this clonotype turned up a few times. The rearrangement uses TRBV5-6 and TRBJ2-7, with TRBD2 matching 10 bases. Germline CDR1 reads SGHDT; CDR2 reads YYEEEE. The V and J ends lost 0 bases and 2 bases, in that order; junction bases with no gene match: 8. The CDR3 length is 17 residues. Here the CDR3 DNA reads TGTGCCAGCAGCTTGGCTACTACTAGCGGGACGGCCTACGAGCAGTACTTC. Translated: CASSLATTSGTAYEQYF.

In this sample, this clonotype turned up a few times. The chain joins TRBV12-3 or TRBV12-4 to TRBJ1-4, with a weak D call TRBD1 (5 bases). The CDR3 is 15 amino acids. V dropped 1 base and J dropped 11 bases, with 17 bases sitting between them. The CDR3 bases are TGTGCCAGCAGTTTAGGAATGCGAACGGGGGGGAAACTGTTTTTT. As protein: CASSLGMRTGGKLFF.

The chain couples TRBV6-6 to TRBJ2-7, with 7 positions matching TRBD2. The CDR3 is made up of 15 amino acids. CDR1 and CDR2 (germline): MNHNY, SVGAGI (reference sequence). V shed 2 bases, J shed 5 bases, and the junction held 9 bases outside the gene matches. The CDR3 DNA follows: TGTGCCAGCAGTTACCCCACGGGGGGTGTCCACGAGCAGTACTTC. This gives the protein CASSYPTGGVHEQYF.